What follows are 23 T cell receptor beta chains derived from one specimen sequenced in a study of blood T cell repertoires in COVID-19. Libraries were prepared by immunoSEQ multiplex PCR; TCRdb keeps only in-frame clonotypes and omits some of them. The sample carries 300,000 to 400,000 clones, 65% to 85% recorded once. Sequencing was done on a sample of peripheral blood. The receptors were gathered from a man aged 30 to 45 with active or convalescent COVID-19.

This chain uses TRBV6-5 with TRBJ2-5, with 10 bases that match TRBD1. The CDR3 extends over 14 amino acids. V lost 6 bases to trimming and J lost 5 bases; unmatched junction nucleotides: 6. CDR1 and CDR2 from the germline V gene are MNHEY and SVGAGI. The DNA for the CDR3 is TGTGCCAGCAGAAAGACAGGGGGCGGGGAGACCCAGTACTTC. Protein sequence: CASRKTGGGETQYF.

This chain uses TRBV11-3 with TRBJ2-1, with 9 bases lining up with TRBD2. CDR1 is SGHNT and CDR2 is YENEEA in the germline V gene. This CDR3 spans 14 amino acids. V gave up 5 bases and J gave up 7 bases; unmatched junction bases: 6. The CDR3 protein is CASSTGLAKNEQFF. The CDR3 region has the DNA TGTGCCAGCAGCACCGGACTAGCGAAAAATGAGCAGTTCTTC.

This clone has a handful of counts. This sequence joins TRBV27 and TRBJ2-7, with D perhaps TRBD1 (6 bases). CDR1 and CDR2 (germline): MNHEY, SMNVEV (reference sequence). CDR3 length: 13 amino acids. V was pared by 2 bases and J by 3 bases, with 8 bases between. CDR3 loop: CASSLVTGYEQYF. For the CDR3, the DNA is TGTGCCAGCAGTTTAGTGACAGGCTACGAGCAGTACTTC.

This chain uses TRBV6-5 with TRBJ1-6, with D perhaps matching TRBD1 (6 bases). This CDR3 is built from 14 residues. Germline lookup yields CDR1 MNHEY and CDR2 SVGAGI. V lost 5 bases, J lost 8 bases, and 13 bases lay in between. The CDR3 DNA reads TGTGCCAGCAGTCCCGGGACACGGGATTCACCCCTCCACTTT. Protein product: CASSPGTRDSPLHF.

This clone came up a few times. This chain connects TRBV12-3 or TRBV12-4 to TRBJ1-1; a weak D match, TRBD1 (6 bases). The CDR3 loop spans 11 amino acids. V was clipped by 3 bases and J by 8 bases, with 7 bases between them. The CDR3 reads CASSLGTEAFF. The CDR3 bases are TGTGCCAGCAGTTTGGGGACAGAAGCTTTCTTT.

This clone was recorded a few times. V is TRBV27 and J is TRBJ2-3; D might be TRBD1 (6 bases). The CDR3 runs to 14 residues. Germline V lookup: CDR1 MNHEY, CDR2 SMNVEV (reference sequence). Trimming took 4 bases from V and 2 from J, leaving 10 bases between them. CDR3: CASSSHRDTDTQYF. The DNA for the CDR3 is TGTGCCAGCAGTTCTCACAGGGACACAGATACGCAGTATTTT.

The chain employs TRBV18 and TRBJ2-1; 8 bases are a match to TRBD2. The V segment lost 4 bases and the J segment 6 bases; nucleotides outside the gene matches: 8. The CDR3 consists of 15 residues. Germline CDR1 reads KGHSH; CDR2 reads LQKENI. The CDR3 here is CASSHSGKHSNEQFF. The CDR3 nucleotides are TGTGCCAGCTCACATAGCGGGAAGCACTCCAATGAGCAGTTCTTC.

This clone was seen more than once but under ten times. The genes are TRBV30 and TRBJ2-7; tentatively, D is TRBD2 (6 bases). V dropped 3 bases and J dropped 5 bases, with 14 bases sitting between them. This CDR3 comprises 13 residues. Per germline, CDR1 GTSNPN and CDR2 SVGIG (reference sequence). For the CDR3, the DNA is TGTGCCTGGAGAAAGGGACTCAGCGACGAGCAGTACTTC. It is translated as CAWRKGLSDEQYF.

The gene calls are TRBV9 and TRBJ2-1; TRBD2 might be the D (7 bases). V lost 3 bases and J lost 7, with 17 bases in between. The length of the CDR3 is 15 residues. From germline, CDR1 is SGDLS and CDR2 YYNGEE. This CDR3 is CASSGGGAERNEQFF. CDR3 DNA: TGTGCCAGCAGCGGGGGGGGCGCAGAACGGAATGAGCAGTTCTTC.

This clone was counted only a few times. The rearrangement joins TRBV4-2 to TRBJ2-1; the match to TRBD2 covers 7 bases. Germline loops: CDR1 LGHNA, CDR2 YNFKEQ. Trimming took 3 bases from V and 2 from J; bases not matched to a gene: 4. This CDR3 spans 15 amino acids. The CDR3 spells CASSQASGTYNEQFF. In DNA form, the CDR3 reads TGTGCCAGCAGCCAGGCCAGCGGGACCTACAATGAGCAGTTCTTC.

Here the CDR3 reads CASSFLRTSGYEQYF. The CDR3 DNA reads as TGTGCCAGCAGTTTCCTCAGGACTAGCGGGTACGAGCAGTACTTC. The J gene is TRBJ2-7, the V gene TRBV6-5, with 11 bases matching TRBD2. Germline V gene sequence: CDR1 MNHEY, CDR2 SVGAGI. V lost 4 bases and J lost 4; bases outside the gene matches: 6. CDR3 length: 15 residues.

V usage is TRBV3-1 (or the pseudogene TRBV3-2) and J usage is TRBJ2-1, with 9 bases fitting TRBD2. Germline V CDR1 and CDR2: LGHDT, YNNKEL (reference sequence). V lost 5 bases and J lost 10; bases outside the gene matches: 12. This CDR3 comprises 15 residues. The CDR3 sequence: CASSDTSGFMDEQFF. The CDR3, as DNA: TGTGCCAGCAGCGACACTAGCGGGTTTATGGACGAGCAGTTCTTC.

The chain couples TRBV6-5 to TRBJ1-5; possibly TRBD1 for D (6 bases). CDR3 length equals 13 residues. Trimming took 6 bases from V and 4 from J, leaving 10 bases between them. Germline-derived CDR1 and CDR2 are MNHEY and SVGAGI. The CDR3 protein is CASSRQVNQPQHF. CDR3 in DNA: TGTGCCAGCAGCAGACAGGTTAATCAGCCCCAGCATTTT.

The rearrangement links TRBV7-9 to TRBJ2-1; the match to TRBD2 covers 7 bases. CDR3 size: 15 residues. Germline CDR1 SEHNR, CDR2 FQNEAQ (reference sequence). Unmatched junction bases numbered 7, after V lost 4 bases and J lost 4 bases. The DNA of the CDR3 is TGTGCCAGCAGCTCCCTCATAGCGGGTTACAATGAGCAGTTCTTC. Protein product: CASSSLIAGYNEQFF.

This chain joins TRBV25-1 and TRBJ2-1, with D possibly being TRBD2 (6 bases). The CDR3 covers 14 residues. Germline values: CDR1 MGHDK, CDR2 SYGVNS. The ends were cut back, 2 bases at V and 8 bases at J, with 13 bases in the middle. The CDR3 loop is CASSEGGGFDEQFF. DNA for the CDR3: TGTGCCAGCAGTGAAGGGGGAGGATTCGATGAGCAGTTCTTC.

The rearrangement joins TRBV29-1 to TRBJ1-1; 8 nucleotides agree with TRBD1. Germline V CDR1 and CDR2: SQVTM, ANQGSEA. V gave up 8 bases and J gave up 3 bases; unmatched junction bases: 8. The CDR3 runs to 13 residues. CDR3 sequence (DNA): TGCAGCTGCGCGGCAGGGGGCTACACTGAAGCTTTCTTT. This translates into CSCAAGGYTEAFF.

The rearrangement joins TRBV6-5 to TRBJ2-7, with 7 bases matching TRBD1. J lost 5 bases, V lost 5 bases, and 6 bases had no gene match. Per germline, CDR1 MNHEY and CDR2 SVGAGI. The CDR3 has 13 amino acids. CDR3 in amino acids: CASSTQGEDEQYF. The CDR3 DNA reads TGTGCCAGCAGTACCCAGGGGGAAGACGAGCAGTACTTC.

The chain links TRBV24-1 to TRBJ2-1; TRBD1 agrees at 9 bases. J lost 5 bases, V lost 4 bases, and 8 bases had no gene match. Germline V gives CDR1 KGHDR, CDR2 SFDVKD. CDR3 size: 16 residues. This CDR3 is CATSEETGGANNEQFF. The CDR3 DNA sequence: TGTGCCACCAGTGAAGAAACAGGGGGCGCGAACAATGAGCAGTTCTTC.

The chain has TRBV29-1 and TRBJ2-7, with D perhaps matching TRBD2 (6 bases). V was shortened by 7 bases and J by 1 base, with 14 bases between the two germline ends. Germline CDR1 is SQVTM and CDR2 is ANQGSEA. This CDR3 spans 13 amino acids. The CDR3, as DNA: TGCAGCGGTGTTTCGGAGGGGTCCTACGAGCAGTACTTC. Translated: CSGVSEGSYEQYF.

V is TRBV6-5 and J is TRBJ2-7; D may be TRBD1 (6 bases). V lost 11 bases and J 4 bases, leaving 18 bases between the germline ends. CDR3 size: 13 residues. CDR1 is MNHEY and CDR2 is SVGAGI in the germline V gene. CDR3 sequence: CACRTGSSYEQYF. The CDR3, as DNA: TGTGCCTGCCGAACAGGGTCAAGTTACGAGCAGTACTTC.

This clone was found once. The rearrangement joins TRBV20-1 to TRBJ1-4; D gene uncertain. In germline, CDR1 is DFQATT, CDR2 SNEGSKA (reference sequence). The CDR3 length is 11 residues. The V and J ends lost 1 base and 14 bases respectively, with 11 bases between them. The CDR3 spells CSARGGGTLFF. The CDR3 DNA reads TGCAGTGCTAGAGGGGGAGGCACGCTGTTTTTT.

V is TRBV24-1 and J is TRBJ2-1; D is perhaps TRBD2 (6 bases). The length of the CDR3 is 15 residues. Germline V CDR1 and CDR2: KGHDR, SFDVKD. The ends were cut back, 3 bases at V and 8 bases at J, with 16 bases in the middle. The CDR3 DNA sequence: TGTGCCACCAGTGATAAGGGACTCCCGAGGGATGAGCAGTTCTTC. Its translation is CATSDKGLPRDEQFF.

The V call is TRBV20-1, the J call TRBJ1-2; maybe TRBD1 (5 bases). The CDR3 has 11 amino acids. Germline assignment: CDR1 DFQATT and CDR2 SNEGSKA (reference sequence). V was trimmed by 5 bases and J by 6 bases, leaving 10 bases between them. The DNA for the CDR3 is TGCAGTGCTCCTGGGGCGAATGGCTACACCTTC. Encoded protein: CSAPGANGYTF.